The rows below give T cell receptor beta chains drawn from one sample of a study of control samples from healthy donors and cancer patients. Some clones are missing from TCRdb's copy, which holds only in-frame ones; the method was immunoSEQ multiplex PCR. The table shows fewer than 200,000 clones, with 90% to 95% occurring only once. Sequenced material: blood. The receptors here all came from a woman in her sixties in good health. The CDR3 runs from the conserved cysteine through the conserved F or W. D genes are given only for firm matches. Only some rows state a clone size, as once, few, many or a class for expanded clones.

j_gene | v_gene | d_gene | abundance | CDR3nt | CDR3aa
TRBJ1-5 | TRBV3-1/TRBV3-2 | TRBD1 | once | TGTGCCAGCAGCCAAGAACCAACAGGGGTTAAAAATCAGCCCCAGCATTTT | CASSQEPTGVKNQPQHF
TRBJ1-5 | TRBV4-3 | . | . | TGCGCCAGCAGCCAAGATTTCGGGGGCCCCGTTGGAGCCCAGCATTTT | CASSQDFGGPVGAQHF
TRBJ2-7 | TRBV5-1 | TRBD2 | . | TGCGCCAGCAGCTTGGAATCGTCCGGGAGGGACGCCTCCTACGAGCAGTACTTC | CASSLESSGRDASYEQYF
TRBJ2-2 | TRBV2 | TRBD2 | . | TGTGCCAGCAGTGAAAACCAGCGGGGGTCGGGCGGGGAGCTGTTTTTT | CASSENQRGSGGELFF
TRBJ2-5 | TRBV24-1 | . | . | TGTGCCACCAGTGAAGGGGGGGCGTCGGAGACCCAGTACTTC | CATSEGGASETQYF
TRBJ2-5 | TRBV11-2 | . | . | TGTGCCAGCAGCAAGGACAGCCAAGAGACCCAGTACTTC | CASSKDSQETQYF
TRBJ2-2 | TRBV21-1 | . | . | TGTGCCAGCAGCAAAGAGGAGGAGCATGGATACCCGAACACCGGGGAGCTGTTTTTT | CASSKEEEHGYPNTGELFF
TRBJ2-1 | TRBV18 | . | . | TGTGCCAGCTCGACCTACGGGGAGCAGTTCTTC | CASSTYGEQFF
TRBJ2-3 | TRBV7-8 | TRBD2 | . | TGTGCCAACAGCGAGCGGACTAGCGGGGGGGCTGGTACGCAGTATTTT | CANSERTSGGAGTQYF
TRBJ2-7 | TRBV6-6 | . | . | TGTGCCAGCACCTCCCTAGCCTCCTACGAGCAGTACTTC | CASTSLASYEQYF
TRBJ2-3 | TRBV7-9 | TRBD2 | . | TGTGCCAGCAGCCGTCCACCTAGCGGGGGGCCCACAGATACGCAGTATTTT | CASSRPPSGGPTDTQYF
TRBJ2-3 | TRBV19 | . | . | TGTGCCAGTGAGTCGTTGGGGGTTGGCCCAGATACGCAGTATTTT | CASESLGVGPDTQYF
TRBJ1-2 | TRBV6-2/TRBV6-3 | TRBD1 | . | TGTGCCAGCAGCACTACAGGGGCAAATAGGGACTATGGCTACACCTTC | CASSTTGANRDYGYTF
TRBJ2-2 | TRBV7-6 | TRBD2 | . | TGTGCCAGCAGCTTAGGCGGGGGGGCGAACACCGGGGAGCTGTTTTTT | CASSLGGGANTGELFF
TRBJ1-2 | TRBV19 | TRBD1 | once | TGTGCCAGTAGCAACAGGGGCGACCCAGTCCTTCACTATGGCTACACCTTC | CASSNRGDPVLHYGYTF
TRBJ1-1 | TRBV4-2 | . | . | TGTGCCAGCAGCCAAGAAGGTCGGGGTGGTAACACTGAAGCTTTCTTT | CASSQEGRGGNTEAFF
TRBJ1-2 | TRBV9 | . | . | TGTGCCAGCAGCCAAATCGGGGACTTTGGTGGCTACACCTTC | CASSQIGDFGGYTF
TRBJ2-1 | TRBV6-5 | . | . | TGTGCCAGCAGTTCCTACTACAATGAGCAGTTCTTC | CASSSYYNEQFF
TRBJ2-1 | TRBV4-3 | TRBD2 | . | TGCGCCAGCAGCAATAGCGGGGGGGCCTGGAATGAGCAGTTCTTC | CASSNSGGAWNEQFF
TRBJ1-1 | TRBV4-1 | . | . | TGCGCCAGCAGCAGAGGTTTGGTGAACACTGAAGCTTTCTTT | CASSRGLVNTEAFF
TRBJ2-2 | TRBV6-6 | . | . | TGTGCCAGCACTCGGGAGAGGAACACCGGGGAGCTGTTTTTT | CASTRERNTGELFF
TRBJ2-1 | TRBV5-6 | . | . | TGTGCCAGCAGCGTCCTCTTCCTCGTCTACAATGAGCAGTTCTTC | CASSVLFLVYNEQFF
TRBJ2-2 | TRBV13 | . | . | TGTGCCAGCAGCTTAGGTTGGGGGTCCTCCACCGGGGAGCTGTTTTTT | CASSLGWGSSTGELFF
TRBJ1-3 | TRBV7-9 | . | . | TGTGCCAGCAGCCTCACCACGGGGGCCTCTGGAAACACCATATATTTT | CASSLTTGASGNTIYF
TRBJ2-1 | TRBV7-7 | TRBD1 | . | TGTGCCAGCAGCCTAGGGGGCTGGGACAATGAGCAGTTCTTC | CASSLGGWDNEQFF
TRBJ1-3 | TRBV3-1/TRBV3-2 | . | . | TGTGCCAGCAGCCAAGCAGGAAAACCTAACACCATATATTTT | CASSQAGKPNTIYF
TRBJ2-1 | TRBV9 | . | few | TGTGCCAGCAGCGTCGGGGGAATTATGGATGAGCAGTTCTTC | CASSVGGIMDEQFF
TRBJ2-7 | TRBV12-3/TRBV12-4 | . | once | TGTGCCAGCAGTTTAGTTGTCTACGAGCAGTACTTC | CASSLVVYEQYF
TRBJ2-7 | TRBV7-9 | TRBD1 | . | TGTGCCAGCAGCTTGCAGGGGGAAGGAGAGCAGTACTTC | CASSLQGEGEQYF
TRBJ1-1 | TRBV3-1/TRBV3-2 | . | . | TGTGCCAGCAGCCAAGATCTGGTCTGGAACACTGAAGCTTTCTTT | CASSQDLVWNTEAFF
TRBJ1-2 | TRBV9 | . | . | TGTGCCAGCAGCGTTTTCCACCAGGGGTCCTATGGCTACACCTTC | CASSVFHQGSYGYTF
TRBJ2-7 | TRBV27 | . | . | TGTGCCAGCCGCCAGGTAGGACGGAGCTCCTACGAGCAGTACTTC | CASRQVGRSSYEQYF
TRBJ2-7 | TRBV13 | TRBD2 | . | TGTGCCCGCAGTGGGCGGGGGGCGGGGAAGACCTCCGGTTCGTACTTC | CARSGRGAGKTSGSYF
TRBJ1-4 | TRBV18 | . | . | TGTGCCAGCTCACCACGACCCATCCAAGGGGAAAAACTGTTTTTT | CASSPRPIQGEKLFF
TRBJ2-3 | TRBV19 | . | . | TGTGCCAGTAGTGGTCTAGCCGCGGCAGATACGCAGTATTTT | CASSGLAAADTQYF
TRBJ1-5 | TRBV29-1 | . | . | TGCAGCGTATCGGACGGTCTAGTGGGCAATCAGCCCCAGCATTTT | CSVSDGLVGNQPQHF
TRBJ1-1 | TRBV25-1 | . | few | TGTGCCAGCAGATCCCTGTCAGGTGGGAACACTGAAGCTTTCTTT | CASRSLSGGNTEAFF
TRBJ1-4 | TRBV9 | . | . | TGTGCCAGCAGCGCTAGGGGGGGCGTAAATGAAAAACTGTTTTTT | CASSARGGVNEKLFF
TRBJ2-5 | TRBV6-2/TRBV6-3 | . | . | TGTGCCAGCAGTCTAGAATTTGAGACCCAGTACTTC | CASSLEFETQYF
TRBJ2-3 | TRBV19 | TRBD2 | . | TGTGCCAGTAGTTCGGGGACTAGCATCCTAGATACGCAGTATTTT | CASSSGTSILDTQYF
TRBJ1-2 | TRBV3-1/TRBV3-2 | . | . | TGTGCCAGCAGCCAAGTGGCTGCAGCTAACTATGGCTACACCTTC | CASSQVAAANYGYTF
TRBJ2-7 | TRBV5-1 | TRBD1 | . | TGCGCCAGCAGCTTGGGGGATCTTGCGGCAGGGGGCAACGAGCAGTACTTC | CASSLGDLAAGGNEQYF
TRBJ1-5 | TRBV6-5 | . | . | TGTGCCAGCAGTTCGACTCAGGGGTTGGGGCAGCCCCAGCATTTT | CASSSTQGLGQPQHF
TRBJ2-5 | TRBV18 | . | . | TGTGCCAGCTCACCCTGGCGGTCTCCCGGATCTGGTGAGACCCAGTACTTC | CASSPWRSPGSGETQYF
TRBJ1-6 | TRBV3-1/TRBV3-2 | . | . | TGTGCCAGCAGCCAAGCGTCCGGATCACCCCTCCACTTT | CASSQASGSPLHF
TRBJ1-3 | TRBV11-2 | . | . | TGTGCCAGCAGCTTAAGGGCGAGCTCTGGAAACACCATATATTTT | CASSLRASSGNTIYF
TRBJ1-5 | TRBV7-8 | . | . | TGTGCCAGCAGCTTGCAGGGCAATCAGCCCCAGCATTTT | CASSLQGNQPQHF
TRBJ1-2 | TRBV12-3/TRBV12-4 | . | . | TGTGCCAGCAGCAGTACGCAGGGTGGCTACACCTTC | CASSSTQGGYTF
TRBJ1-5 | TRBV7-8 | . | . | TGTGCCAGCAGCTTAGCGCGGGGGAATCAGCCCCAGCATTTT | CASSLARGNQPQHF
TRBJ1-1 | TRBV4-3 | . | . | TGCGCCAGCAGCCAAGGCCAGGAAGCTTTCTTT | CASSQGQEAFF
TRBJ1-1 | TRBV11-3 | TRBD1 | . | TGTGCCAGCAGCCTAACTCTGACAGGGAGGGCTTTCTTT | CASSLTLTGRAFF
TRBJ2-2 | TRBV7-9 | TRBD2 | . | TGTGCCAGCAGCTTTAGCGGGGGGCCAGCCGGGGAGCTGTTTTTT | CASSFSGGPAGELFF